This T cell receptor (beta chain) was sequenced for a study of blood T cell repertoires in COVID-19 (TCRdb year 2020). Some background on the complete study: Samples from collaborators originated in the United States, Italy and Spain and spanned both the acute and convalescent phases of COVID-19. Samples were obtained from the ongoing ImmuneRACE study (first 160 participants) and from some 1,200 subjects provided by 6 global collaborators. Sample metadata almost always included a de-identified subject ID, COVID-19 status, age in years and sex. HLA class I and class II types, where available, came from metadata supplied by the sample provider rather than from assay-based typing. The repertoires were made available in a free public database intended to serve as a resource for research on the immune response to SARS-CoV-2. The material from the prospective study consisted of cDNA or gDNA derived from T cells, B-cell-depleted T cells, or PBMCs. Deeply sampled blood TCRbeta repertoires from subjects exposed to, actively infected with, or recovered from COVID-19 were included in the dataset.

The CDR3 covers 13 residues, taking in both the cysteine and the phenylalanine. Just the 39-base CDR3 DNA is kept, in frame starting at base 1. V and J are truncated by 1 base and 4 bases respectively, leaving an intervening sequence of 9 bases. The germline V gene provides CDR1 SGHRS and CDR2 YFSETQ. Worth noting for this clone: It has no known antigen specificity. Base qualities are missing; no much larger clone stands one base away.

TCRbeta CDR3 regions were amplified from genomic DNA by means of the immunoSEQ Assay, a bias-controlled multiplex PCR. Under the source paper's analysis protocol: The number of nucleated cells in each sample was estimated by amplification of reference gene primers within the assay. Sequence reads were collapsed and filtered to measure the absolute abundance of every unique TCRbeta CDR3 rearrangement. For each sample, productive Simpson clonality was calculated by taking the square root of Simpson's diversity index across productive rearrangements. TCRdb provides this immuneACCESS table in a form limited to in-frame rearrangements. Some clones are lacking; in checked studies, under half of them reflect an unresolved V gene, and why the rest are absent is not known. V, J and clone size reflect that table, while D and trimming were determined from the DNA. The sample includes around 380,000 clones, with 70% to 85% observed a single time. In total, the top ten clones hold over 0.95% of the sample.

Collaborating institutions collected whole blood in K2EDTA tubes following their own protocols. Collaborator samples were shipped for TCRbeta analysis as frozen whole blood, isolated PBMCs, or DNA extracted from either sample type. Points the paper makes about the study in general: The quantity of clinical and demographic metadata differed by source and by participant and was supplied without curation.

The sequenced sample consisted of peripheral blood. This receptor was taken from a human donor with acute or convalescent COVID-19. The donor label of this sample is uncertain. The chain employs TRBV5-1 and TRBJ2-7; the D gene is perhaps TRBD2, from 5 matching bases. The CDR3 is CASSLTPGYEQYF. Read as DNA, the sequence is TGCGCCAGCAGCTTGACGCCGGGATACGAGCAGTACTTC. Here the CDR3 is joined to the reference TRBV5-1 and TRBJ2-7 genes, and the full variable domain is: KAGVTQTPRYLIKTRGQQVTLSCSPISGHRSVSWYQQTPGQGLQFLFEYFSETQRNKGNFPGRFSGRQFSNSRSEMNVSTLELGDSALYLCASSLTPGYEQYFGPGTRLTVT.